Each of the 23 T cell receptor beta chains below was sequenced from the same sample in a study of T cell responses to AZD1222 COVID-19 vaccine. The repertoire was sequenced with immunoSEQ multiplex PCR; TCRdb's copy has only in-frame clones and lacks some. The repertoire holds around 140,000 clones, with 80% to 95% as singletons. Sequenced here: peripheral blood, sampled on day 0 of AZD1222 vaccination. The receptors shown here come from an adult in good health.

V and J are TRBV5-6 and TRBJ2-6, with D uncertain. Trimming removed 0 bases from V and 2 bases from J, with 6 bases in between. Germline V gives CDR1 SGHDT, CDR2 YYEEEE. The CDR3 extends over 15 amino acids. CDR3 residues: CASSLGWAGANVLTF. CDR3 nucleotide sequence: TGTGCCAGCAGCTTGGGATGGGCTGGGGCCAACGTCCTGACTTTC.

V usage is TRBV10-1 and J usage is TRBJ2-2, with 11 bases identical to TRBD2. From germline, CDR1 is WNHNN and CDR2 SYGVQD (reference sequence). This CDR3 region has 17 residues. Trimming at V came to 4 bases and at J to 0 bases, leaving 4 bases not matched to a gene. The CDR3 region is CASSGGSGRANTGELFF. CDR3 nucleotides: TGCGCCAGCAGTGGCGGTAGCGGGAGGGCGAACACCGGGGAGCTGTTTTTT.

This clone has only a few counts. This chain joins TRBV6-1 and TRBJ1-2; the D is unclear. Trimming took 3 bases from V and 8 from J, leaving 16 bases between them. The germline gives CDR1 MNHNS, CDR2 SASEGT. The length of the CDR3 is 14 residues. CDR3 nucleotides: TGTGCCAGCAGTGAGTCCCTAGTCAAGGGAGGCTACACCTTC. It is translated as CASSESLVKGGYTF.

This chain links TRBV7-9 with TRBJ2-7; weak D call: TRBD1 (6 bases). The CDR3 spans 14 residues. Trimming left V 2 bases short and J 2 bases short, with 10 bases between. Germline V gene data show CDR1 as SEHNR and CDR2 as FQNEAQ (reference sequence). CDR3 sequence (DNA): TGTGCCAGCAGCTTACGAACAGGGACCTACGAGCAGTACTTC. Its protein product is CASSLRTGTYEQYF.

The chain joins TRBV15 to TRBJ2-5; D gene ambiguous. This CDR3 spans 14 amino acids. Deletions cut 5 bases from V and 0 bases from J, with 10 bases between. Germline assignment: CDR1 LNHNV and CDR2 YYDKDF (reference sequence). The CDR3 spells CATSGGSYQETQYF. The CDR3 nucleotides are TGTGCCACCAGCGGCGGCTCCTACCAAGAGACCCAGTACTTC.

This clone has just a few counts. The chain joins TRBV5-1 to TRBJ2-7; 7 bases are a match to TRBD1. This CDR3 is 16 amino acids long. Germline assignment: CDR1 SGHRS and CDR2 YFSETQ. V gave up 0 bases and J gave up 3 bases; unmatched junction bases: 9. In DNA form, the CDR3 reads TGCGCCAGCAGCTTGGTACCTCCGGGACAGATCTACGAGCAGTACTTC. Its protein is CASSLVPPGQIYEQYF.

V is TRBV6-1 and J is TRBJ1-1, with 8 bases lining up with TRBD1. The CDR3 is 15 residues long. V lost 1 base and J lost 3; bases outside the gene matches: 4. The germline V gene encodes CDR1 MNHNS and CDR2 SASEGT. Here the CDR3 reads CASSEGAGGYTEAFF. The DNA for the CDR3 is TGTGCCAGCAGTGAAGGGGCAGGGGGCTACACTGAAGCTTTCTTT.

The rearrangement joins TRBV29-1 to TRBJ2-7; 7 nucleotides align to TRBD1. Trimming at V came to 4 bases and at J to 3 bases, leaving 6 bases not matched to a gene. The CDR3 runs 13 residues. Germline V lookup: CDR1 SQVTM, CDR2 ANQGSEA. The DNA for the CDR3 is TGCAGCGTTGCTAACAGGGGATTCTACGAGCAGTACTTC. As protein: CSVANRGFYEQYF.

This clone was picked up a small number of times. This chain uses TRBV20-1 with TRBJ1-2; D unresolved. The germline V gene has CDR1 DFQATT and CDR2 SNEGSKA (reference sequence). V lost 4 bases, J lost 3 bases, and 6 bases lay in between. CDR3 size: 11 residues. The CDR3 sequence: CSANNYYGYTF. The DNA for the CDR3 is TGCAGTGCTAACAATTACTATGGCTACACCTTC.

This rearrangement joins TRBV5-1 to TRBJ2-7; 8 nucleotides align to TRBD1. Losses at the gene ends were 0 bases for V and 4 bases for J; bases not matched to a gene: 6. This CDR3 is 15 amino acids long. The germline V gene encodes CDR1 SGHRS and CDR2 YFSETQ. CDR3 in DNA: TGCGCCAGCAGCTTGGATGCAGGGGGCCTGTACGAGCAGTACTTC. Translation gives CASSLDAGGLYEQYF. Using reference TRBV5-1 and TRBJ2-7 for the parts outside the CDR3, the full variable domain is KAGVTQTPRYLIKTRGQQVTLSCSPISGHRSVSWYQQTPGQGLQFLFEYFSETQRNKGNFPGRFSGRQFSNSRSEMNVSTLELGDSALYLCASSLDAGGLYEQYFGPGTRLTVT.

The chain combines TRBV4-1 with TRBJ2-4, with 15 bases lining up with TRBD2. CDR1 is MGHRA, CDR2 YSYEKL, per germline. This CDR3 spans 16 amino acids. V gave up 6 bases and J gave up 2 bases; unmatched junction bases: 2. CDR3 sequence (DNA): TGCGCCAGCAGGGGACTAGCGGGAGGAACCAAAAACATTCAGTACTTC. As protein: CASRGLAGGTKNIQYF.

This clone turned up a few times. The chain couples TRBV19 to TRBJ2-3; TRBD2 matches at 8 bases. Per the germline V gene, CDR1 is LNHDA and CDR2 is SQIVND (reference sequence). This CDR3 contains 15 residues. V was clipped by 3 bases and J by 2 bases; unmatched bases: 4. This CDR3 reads CASSIAGGFTDTQYF. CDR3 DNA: TGTGCCAGTAGTATCGCGGGAGGATTCACAGATACGCAGTATTTT.

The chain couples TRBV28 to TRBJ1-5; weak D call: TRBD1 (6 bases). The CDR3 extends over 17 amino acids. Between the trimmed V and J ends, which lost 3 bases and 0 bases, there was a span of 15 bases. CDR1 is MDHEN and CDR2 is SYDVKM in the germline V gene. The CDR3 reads CASSFSGADYSNQPQHF. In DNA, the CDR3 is TGTGCCAGCAGTTTTTCAGGGGCCGACTATAGCAATCAGCCCCAGCATTTT.

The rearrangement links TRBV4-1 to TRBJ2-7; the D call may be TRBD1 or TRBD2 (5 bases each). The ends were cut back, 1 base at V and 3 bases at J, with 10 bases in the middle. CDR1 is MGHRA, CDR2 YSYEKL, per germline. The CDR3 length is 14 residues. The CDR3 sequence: CASSQVGGSYEQYF. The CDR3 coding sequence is TGCGCCAGCAGCCAAGTTGGGGGAAGCTACGAGCAGTACTTC.

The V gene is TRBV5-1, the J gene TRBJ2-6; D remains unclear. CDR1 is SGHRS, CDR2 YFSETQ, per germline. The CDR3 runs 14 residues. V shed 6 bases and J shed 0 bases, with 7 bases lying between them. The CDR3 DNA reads TGCGCCAGCAAGGAGAGCTCTGGGGCCAACGTCCTGACTTTC. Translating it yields CASKESSGANVLTF. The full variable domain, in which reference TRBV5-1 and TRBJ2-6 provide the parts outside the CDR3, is KAGVTQTPRYLIKTRGQQVTLSCSPISGHRSVSWYQQTPGQGLQFLFEYFSETQRNKGNFPGRFSGRQFSNSRSEMNVSTLELGDSALYLCASKESSGANVLTFGAGSRLTVL.

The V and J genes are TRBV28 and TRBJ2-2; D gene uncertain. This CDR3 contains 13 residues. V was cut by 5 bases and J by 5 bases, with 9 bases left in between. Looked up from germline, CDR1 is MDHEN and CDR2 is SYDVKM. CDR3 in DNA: TGTGCCAGCAGTCCCGCAAGTACCGGGGAGCTGTTTTTT. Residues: CASSPASTGELFF. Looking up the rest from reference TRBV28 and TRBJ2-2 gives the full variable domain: DVKVTQSSRYLVKRTGEKVFLECVQDMDHENMFWYRQDPGLGLRLIYFSYDVKMKEKGDIPEGYSVSREKKERFSLILESASTNQTSMYLCASSPASTGELFFGEGSRLTVL.

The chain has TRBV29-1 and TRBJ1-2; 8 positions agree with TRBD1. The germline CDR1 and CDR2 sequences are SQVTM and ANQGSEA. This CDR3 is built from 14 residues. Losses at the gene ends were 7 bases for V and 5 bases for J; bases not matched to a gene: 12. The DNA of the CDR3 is TGCAGCGCAGGGAACCCGACAGGGGAATATGGCTACACCTTC. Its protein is CSAGNPTGEYGYTF. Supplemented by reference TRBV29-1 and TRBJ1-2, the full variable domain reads SAVISQKPSRDICQRGTSLTIQCQVDSQVTMMFWYRQQPGQSLTLIATANQGSEATYESGFVIDKFPISRPNLTFSTLTVSNMSPEDSSIYLCSAGNPTGEYGYTFGSGTRLTVV.

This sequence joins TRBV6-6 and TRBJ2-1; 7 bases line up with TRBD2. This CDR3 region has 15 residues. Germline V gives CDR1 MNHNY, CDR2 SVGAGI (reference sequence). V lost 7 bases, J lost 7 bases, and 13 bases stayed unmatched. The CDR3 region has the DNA TGTGCCAGCAAAAGGGGCGGGAGTCTTTCGAATGAGCAGTTCTTC. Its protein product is CASKRGGSLSNEQFF.

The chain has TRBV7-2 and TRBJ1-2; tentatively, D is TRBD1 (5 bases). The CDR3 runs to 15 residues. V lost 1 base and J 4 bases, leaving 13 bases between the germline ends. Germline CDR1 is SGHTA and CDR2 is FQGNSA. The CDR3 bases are TGTGCCAGCAGCTTAGTTTCAGGGAATAGCTATGGCTACACCTTC. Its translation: CASSLVSGNSYGYTF.

CDR3 sequence (DNA): TGTGCCAGCAGTACGGACAGGATAATTGAAGGCTACACCTTC. It yields the protein CASSTDRIIEGYTF. The genes are TRBV2 and TRBJ1-2; 7 nucleotides agree with TRBD1. This CDR3 is 14 amino acids long. Germline CDR1 reads SNHLY; CDR2 reads FYNNEI. Trimming cost V 5 bases and J 8 bases; bases outside gene matches: 11. The full variable domain, rest sourced from reference TRBV2 and TRBJ1-2, is EPEVTQTPSHQVTQMGQEVILRCVPISNHLYFYWYRQILGQKVEFLVSFYNNEISEKSEIFDDQFSVERPDGSNFTLKIRSTKLEDSAMYFCASSTDRIIEGYTFGSGTRLTVV.

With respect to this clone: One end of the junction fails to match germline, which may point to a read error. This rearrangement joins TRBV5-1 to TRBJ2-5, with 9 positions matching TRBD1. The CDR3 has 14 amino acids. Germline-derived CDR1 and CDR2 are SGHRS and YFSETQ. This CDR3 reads CASSLDRGGETQYF. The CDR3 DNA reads TGCGCCAGCAGTTTGGACAGGGGAGGGGAGACCCAGTACTTC.

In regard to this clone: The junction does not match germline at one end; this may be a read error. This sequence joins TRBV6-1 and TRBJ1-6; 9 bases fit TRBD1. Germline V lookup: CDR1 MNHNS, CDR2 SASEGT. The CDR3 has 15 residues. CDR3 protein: CASNEIGTGHSPLHF. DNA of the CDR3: TGTGCCAGCAATGAAATCGGGACAGGGCATTCACCCCTCCACTTT.

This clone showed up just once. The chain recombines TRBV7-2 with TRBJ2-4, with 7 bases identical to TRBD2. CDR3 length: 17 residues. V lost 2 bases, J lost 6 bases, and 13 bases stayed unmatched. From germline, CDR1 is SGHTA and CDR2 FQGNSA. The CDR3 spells CASSLRAGDVPPNIQYF. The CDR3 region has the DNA TGTGCCAGCAGCTTAAGGGCGGGAGATGTGCCCCCAAACATTCAGTACTTC.